The present T cell receptor (beta chain) was sequenced within a study of shared clonotypes between healthy human individuals. Remarks on this clone: Its antigen is still unknown.

Whole-study findings and limits: Only blood was sampled; tissue repertoires likely differ.

The donors were all Caucasian adults (living in Nashville, Tennessee). Each PCR replicate from the sorted subsets contained 150 to 200 ng DNA, which is tens of thousands of T cell genomes. Assay used: immunoSEQ multiplex PCR; TCRdb lists only in-frame clones, some missing. The profile shows roughly 2.6 million clones, around nine tenths of them singletons. This CDR3 spans 12 amino acids. Trimming removed 5 bases from V and 10 bases from J, with 17 bases in between. CDR1 is GTSNPN, CDR2 SVGIG, per germline (reference sequence). The material sequenced was naive CD4+ T cells sorted from blood. The sample's subset: CD45RA+ positively selected. The source is a man aged 18 to 35 in good health. This chain joins TRBV30 and TRBJ1-1; D ambiguous. Here the CDR3 DNA reads TGTGCCTGGGCCCCAGATCGGGAGGGAGCTTTCTTT. Its protein is CAWAPDREGAFF.